Sequencing of this T cell receptor beta chain was carried out in a study of metastatic and nonmetastatic thyroid tumors. The wider study: A comparison of repertoires was made across blood and tumor or nodule tissue from malignant and benign thyroid patients.

Findings and caveats of the study: Benign nodules were reported to have significantly lower TCR beta diversity than malignant thyroid tumors, in blood and tumor.

V dropped 6 bases and J dropped 0 bases, with 13 bases sitting between them. In germline, CDR1 is WSHSY, CDR2 SAAADI. This CDR3 has 15 amino acids. Thyroid surgery had not been preceded by any treatment in any patient. How the authors handled the data: CDR3 differences across clinicopathological groups were used to build a distant-metastasis classifier for papillary thyroid cancer. Using MiXCR, TCRdb re-called clones from the PCR reads. What appears here as the V and J calls and clone size reflects TCRdb's work, not the paper's. This table has around 50,000 clones, 25% to 35% appearing once. On this clone: Its target is not known.

V usage is TRBV10-2 and J usage is TRBJ2-3; D possibly corresponds to TRBD2 (5 bases). The specimen sequenced was blood. The receptor was derived from a female donor with papillary thyroid cancer or a benign thyroid nodule (not recorded which). Some clones in this sample may be carry-over from other donors' samples. CDR3 in amino acids: CASSRTVSSTDTQYF. In DNA form, the CDR3 reads TGCGCCAGCAGCCGGACTGTTTCTAGCACAGATACGCAGTATTTT.